This TCR beta chain derives from a study of technical replicates of blood from several donors. Per the germline V gene, CDR1 is KGHSY and CDR2 is FQNENV. CDR3 length: 13 residues. The germline V and J ends were trimmed by 0 bases and 17 bases, with 16 bases remaining between them. The table lists this clone with a count of one. Assay used: immunoSEQ multiplex PCR; TCRdb lists only in-frame clones, some missing. The repertoire has 60,000 to 90,000 clones, about 92% of them found once; the top ten carry about 0.41%. The sample taken for sequencing was T cells isolated from PBMCs. This chain connects TRBV16 to TRBJ1-4; perhaps TRBD1 as D (6 bases). The source of this sequence is a human donor in good health. The CDR3 DNA is TGTGCCAGCAGCCAATCCACGAAGGGGGGGAGTTTTTTT. As protein: CASSQSTKGGSFF. Full variable domain (rest looked up from reference TRBV16 and TRBJ1-4): GEEVAQTPKHLVRGEGQKAKLYCAPIKGHSYVFWYQQVLKNEFKFLISFQNENVFDETGMPKERFSAKCLPNSPCSLEIQATKLEDSAVYFCASSQSTKGGSFFGSGTQLSVL.